This T cell receptor beta chain was sequenced in a study of blood T cells in healthy people across ages. Overall study findings and caveats: The CMV status of each donor remained undetermined, and this could have confounded shifts in expanded clonotypes. Among T cells, TCR beta diversity per million cells dropped roughly linearly as age rose.

This clonotype turned up a few times. Its antigen is currently unknown. Each sample gave at least 6 million isolated PBMCs. Next came a second PCR, run for about 7 to 12 cycles, which used a sample-barcoded 5' primer along with a J-beta primer mix. Using its own MiXCR run on the 5' RACE reads, TCRdb lists one record per CDR3 protein. The table shows over 1,500,000 distinct CDR3 sequences, with roughly 49% occurring only once. In germline, CDR1 is LGHDT, CDR2 YNNKEL (reference sequence). This CDR3 spans 17 amino acids. V was trimmed by 4 bases and J by 0 bases, leaving 13 bases between them. V usage is TRBV3-1 and J usage is TRBJ2-6; D possibly uses TRBD1 or TRBD2 (5 bases each). The source material was blood. This TCR was sampled from a woman aged 35 to 49 in good health. The CDR3 coding sequence is TGTGCCAGCAGCCGAGACGGGGCTAGCTCTGGGGCCAACGTCCTGACTTTC. Protein: CASSRDGASSGANVLTF.